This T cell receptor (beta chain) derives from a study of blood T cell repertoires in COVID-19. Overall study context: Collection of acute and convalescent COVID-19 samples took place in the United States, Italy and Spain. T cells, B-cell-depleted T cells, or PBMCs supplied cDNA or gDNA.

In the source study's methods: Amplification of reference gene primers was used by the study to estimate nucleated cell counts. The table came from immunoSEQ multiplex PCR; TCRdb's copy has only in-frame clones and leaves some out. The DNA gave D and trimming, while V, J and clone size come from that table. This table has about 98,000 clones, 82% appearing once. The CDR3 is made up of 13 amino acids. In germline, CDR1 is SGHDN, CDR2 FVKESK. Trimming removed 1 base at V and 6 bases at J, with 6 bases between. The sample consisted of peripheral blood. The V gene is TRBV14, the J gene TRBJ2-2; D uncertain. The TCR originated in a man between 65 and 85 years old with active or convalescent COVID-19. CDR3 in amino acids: CASSQGAAGELFF. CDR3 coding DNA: TGTGCCAGCAGCCAAGGGGCTGCCGGGGAGCTGTTTTTT.